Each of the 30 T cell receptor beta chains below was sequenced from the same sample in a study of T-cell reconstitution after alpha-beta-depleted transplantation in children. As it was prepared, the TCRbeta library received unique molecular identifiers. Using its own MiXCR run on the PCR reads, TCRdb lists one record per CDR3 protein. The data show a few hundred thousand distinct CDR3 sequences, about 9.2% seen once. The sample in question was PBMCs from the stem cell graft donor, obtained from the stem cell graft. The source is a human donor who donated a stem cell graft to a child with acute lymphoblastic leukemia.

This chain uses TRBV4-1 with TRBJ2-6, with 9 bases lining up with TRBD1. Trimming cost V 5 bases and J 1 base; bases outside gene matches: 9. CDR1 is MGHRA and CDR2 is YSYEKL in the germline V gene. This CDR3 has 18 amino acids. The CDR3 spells CASSERDRDYSGANVLTF. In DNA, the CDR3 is TGCGCCAGCAGCGAACGGGACAGGGACTATTCTGGGGCCAACGTCCTGACTTTC.

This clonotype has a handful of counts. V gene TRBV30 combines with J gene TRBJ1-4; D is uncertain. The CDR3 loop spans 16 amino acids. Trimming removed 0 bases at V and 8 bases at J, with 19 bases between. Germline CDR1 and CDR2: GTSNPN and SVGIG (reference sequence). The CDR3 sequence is CAWSVGPGQQAEKLFF. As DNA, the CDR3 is TGTGCCTGGAGTGTAGGCCCTGGGCAGCAAGCCGAAAAACTGTTTTTT.

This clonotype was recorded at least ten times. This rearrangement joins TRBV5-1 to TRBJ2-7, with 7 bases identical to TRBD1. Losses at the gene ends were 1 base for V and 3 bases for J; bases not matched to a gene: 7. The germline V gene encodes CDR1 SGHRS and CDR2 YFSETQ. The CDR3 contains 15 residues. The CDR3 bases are TGCGCCAGCAGCTTGATAGACAGGGAAAACTACGAGCAGTACTTC. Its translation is CASSLIDRENYEQYF.

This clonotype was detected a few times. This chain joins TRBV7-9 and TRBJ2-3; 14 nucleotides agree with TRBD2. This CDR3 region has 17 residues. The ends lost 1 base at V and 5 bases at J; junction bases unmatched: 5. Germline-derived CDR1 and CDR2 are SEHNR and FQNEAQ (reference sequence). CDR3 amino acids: CASSLGLAGGYGDTQYF. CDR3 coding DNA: TGTGCCAGCAGCTTAGGACTAGCGGGGGGGTATGGAGATACGCAGTATTTT.

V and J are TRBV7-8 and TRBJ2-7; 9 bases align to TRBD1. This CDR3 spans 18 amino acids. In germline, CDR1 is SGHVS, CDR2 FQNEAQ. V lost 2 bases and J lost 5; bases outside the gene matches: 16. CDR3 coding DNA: TGTGCCAGCAGCTTATTCCTACCGGGACAGGGAACCTTCCACGAGCAGTACTTC. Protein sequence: CASSLFLPGQGTFHEQYF.

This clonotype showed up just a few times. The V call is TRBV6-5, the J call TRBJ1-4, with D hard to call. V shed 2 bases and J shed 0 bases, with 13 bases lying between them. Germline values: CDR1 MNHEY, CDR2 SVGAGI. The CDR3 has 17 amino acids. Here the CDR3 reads CASSYNSEVPTNEKLFF. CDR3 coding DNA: TGTGCCAGCAGTTACAATTCGGAGGTTCCAACTAATGAAAAACTGTTTTTT.

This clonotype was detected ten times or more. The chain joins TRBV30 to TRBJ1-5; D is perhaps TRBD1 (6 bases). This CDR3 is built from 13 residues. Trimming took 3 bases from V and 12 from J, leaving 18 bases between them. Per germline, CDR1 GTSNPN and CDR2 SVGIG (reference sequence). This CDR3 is CAWRASGTSNQHF. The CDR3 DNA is TGTGCCTGGAGAGCATCCGGGACATCAAACCAGCATTTT.

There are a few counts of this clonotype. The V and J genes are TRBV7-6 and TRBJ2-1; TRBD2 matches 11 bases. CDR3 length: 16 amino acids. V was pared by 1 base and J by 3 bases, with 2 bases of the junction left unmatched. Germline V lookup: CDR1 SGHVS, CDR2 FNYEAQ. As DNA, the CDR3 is TGTGCCAGCAGCTTAGTACTAGCGGGGGACTACAATGAGCAGTTCTTC. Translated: CASSLVLAGDYNEQFF.

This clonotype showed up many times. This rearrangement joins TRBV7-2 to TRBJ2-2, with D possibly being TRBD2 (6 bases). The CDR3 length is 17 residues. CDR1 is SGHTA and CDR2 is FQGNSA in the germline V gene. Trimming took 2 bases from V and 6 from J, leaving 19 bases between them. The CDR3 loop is CASSLTLGLALAGELFF. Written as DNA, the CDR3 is TGTGCCAGCAGCTTAACCCTAGGTCTAGCGTTGGCCGGGGAGCTGTTTTTT. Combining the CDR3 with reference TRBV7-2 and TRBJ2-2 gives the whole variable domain GAGVSQSPSNKVTEKGKDVELRCDPISGHTALYWYRQSLGQGLEFLIYFQGNSAPDKSGLPSDRFSAERTGGSVSTLTIQRTQQEDSAVYLCASSLTLGLALAGELFFGEGSRLTVL.

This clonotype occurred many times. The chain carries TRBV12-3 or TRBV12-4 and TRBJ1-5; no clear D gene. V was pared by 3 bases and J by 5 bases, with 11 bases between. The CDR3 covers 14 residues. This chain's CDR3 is CASSFMVVDQPQHF. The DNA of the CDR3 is TGTGCCAGCAGTTTCATGGTCGTGGATCAGCCCCAGCATTTT.

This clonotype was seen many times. CDR3 DNA: TGTGCCATCAGTGAACAGCCTGGGGCCAACGTCCTGACTTTC. This codes for CAISEQPGANVLTF. The gene calls are TRBV10-3 and TRBJ2-6; D not resolved. This CDR3 has 14 amino acids. Germline V lookup: CDR1 ENHRY, CDR2 SYGVKD. Trimming cost V 3 bases and J 2 bases, with 5 bases left between them.

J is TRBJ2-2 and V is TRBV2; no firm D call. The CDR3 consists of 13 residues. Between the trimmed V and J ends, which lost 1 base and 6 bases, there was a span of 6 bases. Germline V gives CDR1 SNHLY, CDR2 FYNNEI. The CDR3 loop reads CASSEGDSGELFF. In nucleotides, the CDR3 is TGTGCCAGCAGTGAAGGGGATTCCGGGGAGCTGTTTTTT.

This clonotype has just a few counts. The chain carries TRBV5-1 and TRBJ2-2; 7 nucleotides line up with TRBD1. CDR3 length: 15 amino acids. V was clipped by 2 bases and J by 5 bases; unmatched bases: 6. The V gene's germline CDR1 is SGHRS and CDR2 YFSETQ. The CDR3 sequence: CASSLNRGDTGELFF. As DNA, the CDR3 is TGCGCCAGCAGCTTAAACAGGGGTGATACCGGGGAGCTGTTTTTT.

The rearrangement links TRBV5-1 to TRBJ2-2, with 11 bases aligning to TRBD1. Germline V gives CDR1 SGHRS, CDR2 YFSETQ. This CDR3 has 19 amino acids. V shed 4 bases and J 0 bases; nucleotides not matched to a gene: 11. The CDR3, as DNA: TGCGCCAGCAGCCCAAGGGACAGGGGGACCTCCACGAACACCGGGGAGCTGTTTTTT. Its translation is CASSPRDRGTSTNTGELFF.

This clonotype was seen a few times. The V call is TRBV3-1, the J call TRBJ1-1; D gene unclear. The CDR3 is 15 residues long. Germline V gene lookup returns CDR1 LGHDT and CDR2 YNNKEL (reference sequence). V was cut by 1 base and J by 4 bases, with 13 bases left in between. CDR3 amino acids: CASSQAPRIGTEAFF. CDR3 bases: TGTGCCAGCAGCCAAGCCCCCAGGATTGGCACTGAAGCTTTCTTT.

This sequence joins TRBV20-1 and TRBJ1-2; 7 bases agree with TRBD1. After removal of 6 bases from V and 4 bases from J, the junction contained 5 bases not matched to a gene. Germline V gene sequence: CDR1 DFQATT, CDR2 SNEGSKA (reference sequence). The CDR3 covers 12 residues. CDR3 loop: CSAPTGSYGYTF. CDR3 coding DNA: TGCAGTGCCCCGACAGGGAGCTATGGCTACACCTTC.

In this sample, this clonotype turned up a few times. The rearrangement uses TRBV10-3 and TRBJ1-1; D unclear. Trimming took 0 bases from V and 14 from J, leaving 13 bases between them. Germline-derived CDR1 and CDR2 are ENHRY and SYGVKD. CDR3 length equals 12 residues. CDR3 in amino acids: CAISESGLEGFF. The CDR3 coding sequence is TGTGCCATCAGTGAGTCGGGCCTGGAAGGATTCTTT.

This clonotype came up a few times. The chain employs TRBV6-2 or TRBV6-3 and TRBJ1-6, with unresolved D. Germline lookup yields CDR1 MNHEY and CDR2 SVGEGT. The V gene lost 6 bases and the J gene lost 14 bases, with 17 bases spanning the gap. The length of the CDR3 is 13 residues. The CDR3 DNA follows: TGTGCCAGCAGCTACCTCTTGATTCAGTCCCTCCACTTT. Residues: CASSYLLIQSLHF.

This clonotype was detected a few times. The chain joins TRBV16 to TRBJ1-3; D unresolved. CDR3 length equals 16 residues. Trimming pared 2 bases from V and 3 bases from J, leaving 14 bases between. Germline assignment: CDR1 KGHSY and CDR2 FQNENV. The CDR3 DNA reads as TGTGCCAGCAGCCAAGCGGCAGGCGGGGTTGGAAACACCATATATTTT. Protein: CASSQAAGGVGNTIYF.

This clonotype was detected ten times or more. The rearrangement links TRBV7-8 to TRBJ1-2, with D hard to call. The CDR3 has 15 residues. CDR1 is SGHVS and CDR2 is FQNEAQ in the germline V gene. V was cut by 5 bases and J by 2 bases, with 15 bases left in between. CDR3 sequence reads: CASSQFVPPNYGYTF. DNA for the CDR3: TGTGCCAGCAGCCAATTTGTACCACCAAACTATGGCTACACCTTC.

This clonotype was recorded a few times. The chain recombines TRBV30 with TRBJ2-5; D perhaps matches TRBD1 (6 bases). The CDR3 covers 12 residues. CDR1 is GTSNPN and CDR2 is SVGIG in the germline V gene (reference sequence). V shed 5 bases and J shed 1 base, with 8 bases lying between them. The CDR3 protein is CAWDRSQETQYF. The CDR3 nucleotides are TGTGCCTGGGACAGGAGCCAAGAGACCCAGTACTTC.

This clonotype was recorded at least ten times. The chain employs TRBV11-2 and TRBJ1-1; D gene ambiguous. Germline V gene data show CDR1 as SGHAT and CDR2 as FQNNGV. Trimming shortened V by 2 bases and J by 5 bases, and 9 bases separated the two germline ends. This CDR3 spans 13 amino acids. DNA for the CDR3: TGTGCCAGCAGCTTATCGTGGGAGACTGAAGCTTTCTTT. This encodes CASSLSWETEAFF.

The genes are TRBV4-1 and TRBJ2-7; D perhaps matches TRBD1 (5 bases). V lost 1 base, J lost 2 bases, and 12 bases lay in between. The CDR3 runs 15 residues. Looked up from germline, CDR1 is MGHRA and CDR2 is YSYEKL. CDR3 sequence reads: CASSQGQDTTYEQYF. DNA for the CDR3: TGCGCCAGCAGCCAAGGTCAGGACACCACCTACGAGCAGTACTTC.

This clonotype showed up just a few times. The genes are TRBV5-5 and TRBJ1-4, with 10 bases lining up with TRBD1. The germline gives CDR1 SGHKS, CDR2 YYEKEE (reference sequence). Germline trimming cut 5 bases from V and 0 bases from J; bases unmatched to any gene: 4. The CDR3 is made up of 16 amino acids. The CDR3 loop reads CASSYGTGATNEKLFF. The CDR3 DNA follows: TGTGCCAGCAGTTACGGGACAGGGGCAACTAATGAAAAACTGTTTTTT.

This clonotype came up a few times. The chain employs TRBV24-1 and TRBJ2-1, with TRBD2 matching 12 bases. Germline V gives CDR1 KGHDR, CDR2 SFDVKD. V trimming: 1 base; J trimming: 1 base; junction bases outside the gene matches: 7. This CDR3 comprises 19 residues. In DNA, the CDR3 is TGTGCCACCAGTGATTTCTTGACTAGCGGGGGTCAGTCCTACAATGAGCAGTTCTTC. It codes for CATSDFLTSGGQSYNEQFF.

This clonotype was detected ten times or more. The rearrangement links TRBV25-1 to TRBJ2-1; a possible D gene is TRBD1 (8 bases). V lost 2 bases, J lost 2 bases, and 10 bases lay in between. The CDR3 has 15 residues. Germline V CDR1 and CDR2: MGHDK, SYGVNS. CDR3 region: CASSETGGAYNEQFF. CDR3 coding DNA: TGTGCCAGCAGTGAAACAGGGGGGGCCTACAATGAGCAGTTCTTC.

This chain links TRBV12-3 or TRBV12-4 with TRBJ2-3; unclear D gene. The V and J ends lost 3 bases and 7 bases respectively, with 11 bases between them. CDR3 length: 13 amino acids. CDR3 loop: CASSFRPSYTQYF. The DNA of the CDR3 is TGTGCCAGCAGTTTTCGGCCCTCCTATACGCAGTATTTT.

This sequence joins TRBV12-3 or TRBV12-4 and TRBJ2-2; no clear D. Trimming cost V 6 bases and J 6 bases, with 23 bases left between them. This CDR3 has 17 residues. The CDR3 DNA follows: TGTGCCAGCAGCGGCCGAGCCTCCGAGCCCAACGCCGGGGAGCTGTTTTTT. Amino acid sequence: CASSGRASEPNAGELFF.

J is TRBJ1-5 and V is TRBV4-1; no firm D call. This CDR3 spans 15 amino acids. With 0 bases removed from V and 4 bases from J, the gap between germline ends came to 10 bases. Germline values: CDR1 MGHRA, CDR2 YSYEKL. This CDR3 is CASSQETSHNQPQHF. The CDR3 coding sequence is TGCGCCAGCAGCCAAGAGACAAGTCATAATCAGCCCCAGCATTTT.

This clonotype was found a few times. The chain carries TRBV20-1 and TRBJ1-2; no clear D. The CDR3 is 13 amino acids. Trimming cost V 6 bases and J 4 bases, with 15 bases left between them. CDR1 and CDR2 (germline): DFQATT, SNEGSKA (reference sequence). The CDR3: CSAPGRSSYGYTF. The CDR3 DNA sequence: TGCAGTGCGCCAGGCAGGAGCTCCTATGGCTACACCTTC.